Listed below are T cell receptor beta chains from one sample, sequenced in a study of T cell changes during pregnancy in multiple sclerosis. Sequencing used immunoSEQ multiplex PCR; TCRdb keeps in-frame clones, though not all of them. The sample comprises about 41,000 clones, 89% of which are singletons, and 0.5% to 0.65% rests with the top ten. The material was CD4+ T cells from peripheral blood mononuclear cells, obtained in the first trimester of pregnancy. These TCRs come from a female donor with multiple sclerosis, enrolled in a pregnancy study. CDR3s include the opening cysteine and the closing phenylalanine or tryptophan. The D gene is left open where the match is weak. Rows may omit the clone size; those that give it use once, few, many or a size class.

j_gene	abundance	v_gene	d_gene	CDR3nt	CDR3aa
TRBJ2-3	.	TRBV6-5	TRBD2	TGTGCCAGCAGTTCCCCGGGACTAGCGGCTGGGGATACGCAGTATTTT	CASSSPGLAAGDTQYF
TRBJ1-2	.	TRBV15	.	TGTGCCACCAGCAGGGCAAATACCTATGGCTACACCTTC	CATSRANTYGYTF
TRBJ2-5	.	TRBV7-2	TRBD2	TGTGCCAGCAGCCAGCGCCCGTCTAGCGGGTACAGTCAAGAGACCCAGTACTTC	CASSQRPSSGYSQETQYF
TRBJ2-7	.	TRBV11-2	.	TGTGCCAGCCAGGCGGGATTGGGGGGTGGGGGCTCCTACGAGCAGTACTTC	CASQAGLGGGGSYEQYF
TRBJ2-7	.	TRBV18	TRBD2	TGTGCCAGCTCACCAGTTTCAGCGGGAGGTTCCTACGAGCAGTACTTC	CASSPVSAGGSYEQYF
TRBJ1-5	.	TRBV7-2	.	TGTGCCAGCAGCTTACTGGCAGATTATAGCAATCAGCCCCAGCATTTT	CASSLLADYSNQPQHF
TRBJ2-7	.	TRBV2	TRBD1	TGTGCCAGCAGTAGGGACAGGGCAATTGGCGAGCAGTACTTC	CASSRDRAIGEQYF
TRBJ1-1	.	TRBV6-5	TRBD1	TGTGCCAGCAGTCGGGACAGGGAGGCCACTGAAGCTTTCTTT	CASSRDREATEAFF
TRBJ1-2	few	TRBV6-5	.	TGTGCCAGCAGTCGGGGAGCCTATGGCTACACCTTC	CASSRGAYGYTF
TRBJ2-3	.	TRBV5-1	TRBD1	TGCGCCAGCAGCTTCGGGACAGGGATCACAGATACGCAGTATTTT	CASSFGTGITDTQYF